The 2 T cell receptor beta chains in this list originate from one sample, sequenced in a study of blood T cell repertoires in COVID-19. Data came from immunoSEQ multiplex PCR; TCRdb stores just in-frame clones and leaves some out. The sample contains 85,000 to 100,000 clones, around 81% of which appear only once. The sequenced sample consisted of peripheral blood. The receptor set was obtained from a man aged 50-60 years who had recovered from COVID-19.

The rearrangement links TRBV24-1 to TRBJ2-3; TRBD1 matches 8 bases. Germline CDR1 is KGHDR and CDR2 is SFDVKD. The CDR3 extends over 17 amino acids. The J segment lost 2 bases and the V segment lost 7 bases, leaving 13 bases of the junction unmatched. The CDR3 reads CATSAVPGQDVTDTQYF. Here the CDR3 DNA reads TGTGCCACCAGCGCCGTGCCGGGACAGGATGTCACAGATACGCAGTATTTT.

V is TRBV4-3 and J is TRBJ1-2; D ambiguous. Germline V gives CDR1 LGHNA, CDR2 YSLEER. This CDR3 is 14 amino acids long. V shed 2 bases and J shed 0 bases, with 7 bases lying between them. The DNA of the CDR3 is TGCGCCAGCAGCCAAAGCGGCTCTAACTATGGCTACACCTTC. Amino acids: CASSQSGSNYGYTF.